A selection of T cell receptor beta chains follows, all from one sample in a study of radiotherapy plus CTLA-4 blockade in lung cancer. Clones were read by immunoSEQ multiplex PCR, and TCRdb kept only the in-frame ones, dropping some. Of approximately 90,000 clones in the sample, 83% were seen once. The specimen comprised peripheral blood, sampled from a patient treated with radiotherapy plus ipilimumab. The receptors come from a human donor with non-small cell lung cancer who had stable disease on radiotherapy plus ipilimumab. The CDR3 runs from the conserved cysteine through the conserved F or W. A D gene is named only where the DNA matches it firmly. Expanded clones are given a class, and other clones once, few, many or no size at all.

>-|-|TRBV25-1|TRBJ1-5
CASSARGTNQPQHF
TGTGCCAGCAGTGCTCGAGGAACGAATCAGCCCCAGCATTTT
>once|TRBD2|TRBV7-8|TRBJ2-7
CASSKSGGRPGEQYF
TGTGCCAGCAGTAAAAGTGGCGGGAGGCCAGGCGAGCAGTACTTC
>once|-|TRBV5-4|TRBJ2-5
CASSLVEETQYF
TGTGCCAGCAGCTTGGTGGAAGAGACCCAGTACTTC
>-|-|TRBV5-1|TRBJ1-6
CASSLGPVGSPLHF
TGCGCCAGCAGCTTGGGTCCGGTCGGATCACCCCTCCACTTT
>-|TRBD1|TRBV5-1|TRBJ1-2
CASSLAGGTASYGYTF
TGCGCCAGCAGCTTGGCCGGCGGGACAGCTTCATATGGCTACACCTTC
>-|TRBD2|TRBV10-3|TRBJ2-5
CAISDPGTGGYQETQYF
TGTGCCATCAGTGACCCCGGGACGGGGGGGTACCAAGAGACCCAGTACTTC
>-|-|TRBV5-1|TRBJ2-7
CASSLAKAQGRGEQYF
TGCGCCAGCAGCTTGGCCAAGGCGCAGGGCCGGGGGGAGCAGTACTTC
>-|-|TRBV5-1|TRBJ1-2
CASSLGVFEGDGYTF
TGCGCCAGCAGCTTGGGAGTCTTTGAGGGAGATGGCTACACCTTC
>-|TRBD2|TRBV28|TRBJ2-7
CASSLSGLAGGEQYF
TGTGCCAGCAGTTTGTCCGGACTAGCGGGAGGCGAGCAGTACTTC
>-|-|TRBV20-1|TRBJ2-7
CSARGIYEQYF
TGCAGTGCTAGAGGGATATACGAGCAGTACTTC
>-|-|TRBV2|TRBJ1-2
CASSEIRPSDGYTF
TGTGCCAGCAGTGAAATCAGACCGTCCGATGGCTACACCTTC
>-|TRBD2|TRBV9|TRBJ2-3
CASTLAGDTHDTQYF
TGTGCCAGCACTCTAGCGGGGGACACCCACGATACGCAGTATTTT
>-|TRBD2|TRBV29-1|TRBJ2-1
CSVGTSGPYNEQFF
TGCAGCGTGGGTACTAGCGGTCCCTACAATGAGCAGTTCTTC
>-|TRBD1|TRBV19|TRBJ2-7
CASTGTGWNSYEQYF
TGTGCCAGTACCGGGACAGGGTGGAATAGCTACGAGCAGTACTTC
>-|-|TRBV10-2|TRBJ1-3
CASSDIGRNSGNTIYF
TGCGCCAGCAGTGATATCGGGAGAAACTCTGGAAACACCATATATTTT
>once|TRBD1|TRBV6-1|TRBJ1-5
CASGPGGGNQPQHF
TGTGCCAGCGGTCCAGGGGGTGGCAATCAGCCCCAGCATTTT
>once|-|TRBV19|TRBJ1-1
CASQIVPNTEAFF
TGTGCCAGCCAGATAGTACCGAACACTGAAGCTTTCTTT
>-|-|TRBV7-7|TRBJ1-4
CASSPRAFGTAEKLFF
TGTGCCAGCAGTCCCAGGGCCTTCGGGACGGCCGAAAAACTGTTTTTT
>-|-|TRBV19|TRBJ1-4
CASTKNEKLFF
TGTGCCAGTACTAAGAATGAAAAACTGTTTTTT
>-|TRBD1|TRBV7-9|TRBJ1-4
CASTRTGGNEKLFF
TGTGCCAGCACCCGGACAGGCGGTAATGAAAAACTGTTTTTT
>-|-|TRBV11-2|TRBJ1-4
CASSPVDLPPRGKLFF
TGTGCCAGCAGCCCAGTCGATCTGCCACCCCGGGGAAAACTGTTTTTT
>-|TRBD1|TRBV7-8|TRBJ1-5
CASSPGDRALPQPQHF
TGTGCCAGCTCCCCGGGGGACAGGGCTCTTCCTCAGCCCCAGCATTTT
>-|-|TRBV5-1|TRBJ2-7
CASARGEPYEQYF
TGCGCCAGCGCCAGGGGGGAACCCTACGAGCAGTACTTC
>-|-|TRBV19|TRBJ2-5
CASSGAETQYF
TGTGCCAGTAGTGGGGCGGAGACCCAGTACTTC
>-|TRBD1|TRBV7-9|TRBJ2-2
CASSFRQGETGELFF
TGTGCCAGCAGCTTCCGACAGGGAGAAACCGGGGAGCTGTTTTTT
>few|-|TRBV6-4|TRBJ2-1
CASARDLDYNEQFF
TGTGCCAGCGCCCGGGACCTCGACTACAATGAGCAGTTCTTC
>-|-|TRBV11-3|TRBJ2-3
CASSLGGDYGNTDTQYF
TGTGCCAGCAGCTTAGGGGGGGATTATGGAAACACAGATACGCAGTATTTT
>few|TRBD2|TRBV7-9|TRBJ2-7
CASSRGTSGTSYEQYF
TGTGCCAGCAGCCGAGGGACTAGCGGGACCTCCTACGAGCAGTACTTC
>-|-|TRBV28|TRBJ1-5
CASSLLIGGDNQPQHF
TGTGCCAGCAGTCTCCTTATTGGGGGCGACAATCAGCCCCAGCATTTT
>-|-|TRBV9|TRBJ2-1
CASSVVPESYNEQFF
TGTGCCAGCAGCGTAGTACCCGAAAGCTACAATGAGCAGTTCTTC
>-|TRBD1|TRBV28|TRBJ2-1
CASSLDRWNEQFF
TGTGCCAGCAGTCTGGACAGGTGGAATGAGCAGTTCTTC
>-|-|TRBV4-1|TRBJ2-1
CASSQGPPGPVPNNEQFF
TGCGCCAGCAGCCAAGGCCCCCCGGGACCGGTCCCCAACAATGAGCAGTTCTTC
>-|-|TRBV9|TRBJ2-2
CASSVSNDMTRSGDKYTGELFF
TGTGCCAGCAGCGTATCTAATGACATGACGCGTTCGGGTGACAAGTACACCGGGGAGCTGTTTTTT
>-|TRBD2|TRBV11-2|TRBJ2-3
CASSILASSTDTQYF
TGTGCCAGCAGCATACTAGCGTCTAGCACAGATACGCAGTATTTT
>-|-|TRBV5-4|TRBJ2-3
CASSLAGGPSSTDTQYF
TGTGCCAGCAGCTTGGCTGGGGGGCCTAGTTCCACAGATACGCAGTATTTT
>once|-|TRBV28|TRBJ2-5
CASSTRGPGETQYF
TGTGCCAGCAGCACCCGGGGGCCCGGGGAGACCCAGTACTTC
>once|-|TRBV7-9|TRBJ1-4
CASSLPGGEKLFF
TGTGCCAGCAGCTTACCGGGAGGGGAAAAACTGTTTTTT
>-|TRBD1|TRBV7-8|TRBJ1-1
CASSLVGGTDYTEAFF
TGTGCCAGCAGCTTAGTAGGGGGGACAGATTACACTGAAGCTTTCTTT
>-|TRBD1|TRBV11-2|TRBJ1-5
CASSPGTGRLSNQPQHF
TGTGCCAGCAGCCCGGGGACAGGGAGGTTAAGCAATCAGCCCCAGCATTTT
>once|-|TRBV27|TRBJ2-3
CASPIGQTSTDTQYF
TGTGCCAGCCCGATAGGGCAAACTAGCACAGATACGCAGTATTTT
>-|-|TRBV2|TRBJ1-6
CASRAGTPSGNSPLHF
TGTGCCAGCAGAGCCGGGACACCGAGCGGGAATTCACCCCTCCACTTT
>-|TRBD2|TRBV20-1|TRBJ2-1
CSAGLDYEQFF
TGCAGTGCTGGACTAGACTATGAGCAGTTCTTC
>-|TRBD1|TRBV7-6|TRBJ1-1
CASSPRQGNTEAFF
TGTGCCAGCAGCCCCCGACAGGGGAACACTGAAGCTTTCTTT
>-|TRBD1|TRBV5-1|TRBJ1-1
CASMRGQGGGNTEAFF
TGCGCCAGCATGAGGGGACAGGGGGGAGGGAACACTGAAGCTTTCTTT
>-|-|TRBV7-8|TRBJ2-7
CASSLEPGQTGAYEQYF
TGTGCCAGCAGCTTAGAACCTGGACAGACCGGTGCTTACGAGCAGTACTTC
>-|-|TRBV7-9|TRBJ1-1
CASSLSEGREAFF
TGTGCCAGCAGCTTATCAGAGGGGAGGGAAGCTTTCTTT
>-|TRBD2|TRBV6-1|TRBJ2-7
CASSEVSGGLVPYEQYF
TGTGCCAGCAGTGAGGTCTCTGGGGGACTAGTCCCCTACGAGCAGTACTTC
>-|-|TRBV4-1|TRBJ2-7
CASSQSGPSDSSYEQYF
TGCGCCAGCAGCCAAAGCGGACCGAGCGATAGCTCCTACGAGCAGTACTTC
>-|-|TRBV9|TRBJ2-7
CASSPSAGRSYEQYF
TGTGCCAGCAGCCCGAGCGCAGGACGCTCCTACGAGCAGTACTTC
>-|-|TRBV16|TRBJ2-4
CASSPTLAKNIQYF
TGTGCCAGCAGCCCCACTCTAGCCAAAAACATTCAGTACTTC
>-|-|TRBV21-1|TRBJ2-3
CASSKDRGAGEDTQYF
TGTGCCAGCAGCAAAGACCGTGGGGCGGGAGAAGATACGCAGTATTTT
>-|-|TRBV7-3|TRBJ1-1
CASSSTGNTEAFF
TGTGCCAGCAGCTCAACAGGGAACACTGAAGCTTTCTTT
>-|-|TRBV28|TRBJ2-1
CSSVWAGIYNEQFF
TGTTCCAGCGTCTGGGCAGGGATCTACAATGAGCAGTTCTTC
>-|TRBD1|TRBV7-9|TRBJ1-2
CASSTTQGRDGYTF
TGTGCCAGCAGCACTACACAGGGGCGGGATGGCTACACCTTC
>-|-|TRBV6-1|TRBJ2-7
CASSEWGTRLTRPDEQYF
TGTGCCAGCAGTGAATGGGGGACAAGACTTACTCGACCCGACGAGCAGTACTTC
>-|-|TRBV5-1|TRBJ2-5
CASSRARTREGETQYF
TGCGCCAGCAGCCGGGCCCGGACCCGTGAAGGAGAGACCCAGTACTTC
>once|TRBD1|TRBV5-1|TRBJ2-7
CASSRQGADEQYF
TGCGCCAGCTCCCGACAGGGAGCGGACGAGCAGTACTTC
>-|TRBD1|TRBV5-6|TRBJ1-2
CASSLETGGANYGYTF
TGTGCCAGCAGCTTAGAGACAGGGGGTGCGAACTATGGCTACACCTTC
>-|-|TRBV14|TRBJ2-7
CASSQGGGGGYEQYF
TGTGCCAGCAGCCAAGGAGGAGGAGGGGGCTACGAGCAGTACTTC
>-|-|TRBV9|TRBJ2-3
CASSVEGRKGDTQYF
TGTGCCAGCAGCGTAGAGGGACGAAAGGGAGATACGCAGTATTTT